This T cell receptor beta chain comes out of a study of resident and recirculating memory T cells in vitiligo. Study as a whole: Epidermis came from shave biopsies of lesional and nonlesional sites, plus PBMCs. Findings and limits, study-wide: TCR sequences were not conserved across biopsy sites or patients.

Worth noting for this clone: Antigen specificity is unknown.

Using immunoSEQ multiplex PCR, the repertoire was profiled, and TCRdb retains in-frame clones only, with some absent. The profile shows roughly 80,000 clones, around 90% of them singletons. The sequence was obtained from a male donor with vitiligo. Sequenced sample: blood.

The CDR3 here is CASGPRDRGGATNEKLFF. The CDR3 region has the DNA TGTGCCAGTGGGCCGCGGGACAGGGGCGGCGCAACTAATGAAAAACTGTTTTTT. The chain links TRBV19 to TRBJ1-4; 10 bases align to TRBD1. The CDR3 spans 18 residues. With 8 bases clipped from V and 0 bases from J, the junction kept 12 bases outside the gene matches. Per the germline V gene, CDR1 is LNHDA and CDR2 is SQIVND (reference sequence).